Here is one T cell receptor (beta chain) with its context. Measured with immunoSEQ multiplex PCR; TCRdb has only the in-frame clones, and not every one. The sample has 95,000 to 150,000 clones; approximately 90% are singletons. Looked up from germline, CDR1 is LGHNT and CDR2 is FRNRAP. Trimming took off 4 bases at V and 0 bases at J, with 13 bases between the two ends. The CDR3 consists of 16 residues. This specimen comes from a study of control samples from healthy donors and cancer patients. This rearrangement joins TRBV12-5 to TRBJ2-1, with TRBD1 as a possible D gene (6 bases). The sample comprised blood. The TCR sequence derives from a man under 40 in good health. The CDR3 nucleotides are TGTGCTAGTGGTTCATCCAAGGACAGCTCCTACAATGAGCAGTTCTTC. Residues: CASGSSKDSSYNEQFF.